The 5 T cell receptor beta chains below come from one sample, sequenced in a study of control samples from healthy donors and cancer patients. TCRdb's copy holds only in-frame clones and misses some; the assay was immunoSEQ multiplex PCR. Of 150,000 to 200,000 clones in the sample, 90% to 95% were seen once. The sample was blood. These receptors came from a woman aged 25 to 39 in good health.

This chain links TRBV4-2 with TRBJ2-2; maybe TRBD2 (6 bases). This CDR3 spans 16 amino acids. The V gene lost 4 bases and the J gene lost 4 bases, with 16 bases spanning the gap. The germline CDR1 and CDR2 sequences are LGHNA and YNFKEQ. CDR3 residues: CASSRGRTGGTGELFF. The CDR3 coding sequence is TGTGCCAGCAGCCGAGGGAGGACTGGGGGCACCGGGGAGCTGTTTTTT.

This clone was found once. This sequence joins TRBV7-2 and TRBJ1-3; D remains unclear. This CDR3 spans 18 amino acids. The germline V gene has CDR1 SGHTA and CDR2 FQGNSA. V lost 0 bases and J lost 0, with 15 bases in between. The CDR3 region is CASSLALAGRSSGNTIYF. The DNA for the CDR3 is TGTGCCAGCAGCTTAGCCCTAGCCGGACGGTCCTCTGGAAACACCATATATTTT.

In the case of this clone: The sample has other DNA sequences that encode this CDR3 too. This chain uses TRBV27 with TRBJ2-7, with unresolved D. Per the germline V gene, CDR1 is MNHEY and CDR2 is SMNVEV (reference sequence). The CDR3 has 11 amino acids. The V end was cut by 4 bases, the J end by 1 base, with 2 bases between. In nucleotides, the CDR3 is TGTGCCAGCAGTTCTTCCTACGAGCAGTACTTC. Translating gives CASSSSYEQYF.

V usage is TRBV15 and J usage is TRBJ1-3; TRBD1 is a possible D gene (6 bases). This CDR3 is 15 amino acids long. Germline values: CDR1 LNHNV, CDR2 YYDKDF (reference sequence). Trimming shortened V by 4 bases and J by 3 bases, and 13 bases separated the two germline ends. CDR3 region: CATSKTGTGGNTIYF. The DNA of the CDR3 is TGTGCCACCAGCAAAACAGGGACGGGTGGAAACACCATATATTTT. Filled out from reference TRBV15 and TRBJ1-3, the complete variable domain reads DAMVIQNPRYQVTQFGKPVTLSCSQTLNHNVMYWYQQKSSQAPKLLFHYYDKDFNNEADTPDNFQSRRPNTSFCFLDIRSPGLGDTAMYLCATSKTGTGGNTIYFGEGSWLTVV.

This chain joins TRBV25-1 and TRBJ2-2; 7 positions agree with TRBD2. Looked up from germline, CDR1 is MGHDK and CDR2 is SYGVNS. The CDR3 runs 14 residues. J gave up 6 bases and V 4 bases, and 5 bases lay outside the gene matches. Here the CDR3 DNA reads TGTGCCAGCAGTGTGCGGGAGTCGGCCGGGGAGCTGTTTTTT. This sequence encodes CASSVRESAGELFF. The variable domain in full, completed from reference TRBV25-1 and TRBJ2-2, reads EADIYQTPRYLVIGTGKKITLECSQTMGHDKMYWYQQDPGMELHLIHYSYGVNSTEKGDLSSESTVSRIRTEHFPLTLESARPSHTSQYLCASSVRESAGELFFGEGSRLTVL.